This entry features one T cell receptor beta chain sequence. The antigen remains unidentified. The sample originates from a study of T cell clones after liver transplantation. On the study more broadly: A pre-transplant mixed lymphocyte reaction with TCRbeta sequencing defined graft-donor-reactive clones followed in post-transplant blood.

Only in-frame clones appear in the TCRdb table, and some are missing; sequencing was by immunoSEQ multiplex PCR. This sample has tens of thousands of clones, with 83% found just once. CDR3 length equals 16 residues. V lost 4 bases, J lost 4 bases, and 18 bases lay in between. Germline V CDR1 and CDR2: SGDLS, YYNGEE. Study outcomes and limitations: Donor-reactive sequences fell more than third party-reactive ones, suggesting partial deletion. These preliminary findings come from unstandardized post-transplant sampling times.

This rearrangement joins TRBV9 to TRBJ1-5; D is possibly TRBD1 (5 bases). The sequencing used CD4+ T cells from blood, collected at the 22-month timepoint. The receptor was isolated from a human patient who received a liver transplant. The T cells may partly be graft donor cells. The CDR3 here is CASSLGADQGNQPQHF. CDR3 nucleotides: TGTGCCAGCAGCCTCGGGGCAGACCAAGGGAATCAGCCCCAGCATTTT.